The next 5 T cell receptor beta chains were all read from a single sample in a study of Graves' ophthalmopathy and Graves' hyperthyroidism. RNA transcripts were the template, and TCR beta CDR3 regions were amplified from them. The first-round RT-PCR employed HTBI primers together with the Qiagen OneStep RT-PCR kit. A multiplex PCR was then performed as the second round. TCRdb reprocessed the multiplex PCR reads via MiXCR and lists one record per CDR3 protein. This sample has approximately 1.2 million distinct CDR3 sequences, with approximately 35% found just once. The sequenced sample consisted of peripheral blood or thyroid tissue (not recorded which). These TCRs come from an adult man with Graves' hyperthyroidism.

This clonotype has only a few counts. This chain connects TRBV29-1 to TRBJ2-5, with TRBD2 matching 8 bases. The CDR3 extends over 14 amino acids. Germline V gene lookup returns CDR1 SQVTM and CDR2 ANQGSEA. V shed 0 bases and J 3 bases; nucleotides not matched to a gene: 3. CDR3 DNA sequence: TGCAGCGTTGAAGATACTAGCGGAAAAGAGACCCAGTACTTC. This sequence encodes CSVEDTSGKETQYF.

Ten or more counts support this clonotype. V is TRBV2 and J is TRBJ1-5; no clear D. Trimming stripped 7 bases from V and 7 bases from J, with 5 bases between. The CDR3 runs to 10 residues. In germline, CDR1 is SNHLY, CDR2 FYNNEI. The CDR3 loop is CASTGQPQHF. CDR3 DNA sequence: TGTGCCAGCACAGGACAGCCCCAGCATTTT.

In its sample, this clonotype was seen many times. The rearrangement uses TRBV25-1 and TRBJ1-4, with TRBD1 as a possible D gene (5 bases). Trimming shortened V by 2 bases and J by 8 bases, and 21 bases separated the two germline ends. Germline V gene sequence: CDR1 MGHDK, CDR2 SYGVNS. CDR3 length equals 17 residues. This chain's CDR3 is CASSEMVGGGFEEKLFF. In nucleotides, the CDR3 is TGTGCCAGCAGTGAAATGGTCGGGGGGGGGTTTGAAGAAAAACTGTTTTTT.

This clonotype has a handful of counts. At one boundary the junction diverges from the germline segment, which might be a read error. The chain links TRBV29-1 to TRBJ1-2, with D unclear. Germline CDR1 SQVTM, CDR2 ANQGSEA. The CDR3 has 17 amino acids. This CDR3 reads CSVETRESELVPYGYTF. Here the CDR3 DNA reads TGCAGTGTTGAAACTAGGGAGTCGGAGTTGGTCCCCTATGGCTACACCTTC.

The CDR3 is CASSSSGNQETQYF. The CDR3 DNA sequence: TGTGCCAGTAGTAGCAGCGGCAACCAAGAGACCCAGTACTTC. The chain links TRBV19 to TRBJ2-5; D may be TRBD2 (5 bases). Germline V gene data show CDR1 as LNHDA and CDR2 as SQIVND (reference sequence). CDR3 length: 14 residues. V was pared by 4 bases and J by 0 bases, with 9 bases between.